The text below deals with one TCR beta chain. What it binds is unknown. Germline CDR1 and CDR2: LGHNA and YNFKEQ. The CDR3 is made up of 16 amino acids. J gave up 6 bases and V 1 base, and 10 bases lay outside the gene matches. This record belongs to a study of cytomegalovirus exposure and HLA in healthy donors. Findings and caveats of the study: A classifier reportedly called cytomegalovirus status with high sensitivity and specificity. TCR beta sequences reportedly predicted the HLA-A and HLA-B alleles of most subjects accurately.

This PCR relied on a set of 60 Vbeta primers and 13 Jbeta primers. Profiling relied on immunoSEQ multiplex PCR, and the TCRdb table lists in-frame clones only, not all of them. The table includes 85,000 to 100,000 clones, roughly 77% detected once. The receptor was derived from a man aged 25 to 40 in good health and CMV-seronegative. The J gene is TRBJ1-2, the V gene TRBV4-2; 8 bases agree with TRBD1. The sample comprised PBMCs. CDR3 residues: CASSQALGQGKDGYTF. CDR3 coding DNA: TGTGCCAGCAGCCAAGCGTTAGGACAGGGAAAGGATGGCTACACCTTC.